This T cell receptor beta chain originates from a study of shared clonotypes between healthy human individuals (dated by TCRdb to 2019 to 2021). A note on the overall study: A couple of women and a few men aged 18 to 49 years were included in the cohort. For each donor, CD4 naive and CD4 memory were each run on three plates, CD8 naive on two plates, and CD8 memory on one plate. The study deeply sequenced blood TCR repertoires of about 5 healthy adults to estimate repertoire size and the extent of clonotype sharing between individuals. Libraries were prepared and TCR repertoires were sequenced by different laboratories using diverse techniques, in order to increase sequencing depth and limit assay-specific biases. Each donor's leukapheresis produced roughly between about 0.8 and 8.9 billion PBMCs. General conclusions and limits of the study: Larger estimated clonotype richness was generally found for naive subsets than for memory subsets. Clonotypes shared by all four sorted-subset donors showed higher generation probabilities than non-shared clonotypes. Pairwise subsampling indicated that sequencing depth was expected to affect the degree of clonotype sharing among donors. Across four donors, around 5% of naive CD4, roughly 3.3% of naive CD8, 2% to 2.5% of memory CD4, and around 0.4% of memory CD8 clonotypes were shared. The small number of donors limited the genetic and exposure-history diversity represented. Sampling was restricted to blood, and TCR repertoires in tissues likely differ from the TCR repertoires found in blood. Even with the large sequencing depth, rarefaction of the sorted-subset datasets indicated that sequencing was incomplete.

From its cysteine to its phenylalanine, the CDR3 spans 16 amino acids. Only the CDR3 DNA is retained, 48 bases long and in frame from the first base. Reading the germline V gene (reference sequence) gives CDR1 LNHDA and CDR2 SQIVND. V trim: 3 bases; J trim: 0 bases; unmatched bases: 4. On this clone itself: What antigen it recognizes has not been identified. Qualities for individual bases were not recorded, and no much larger clone is one base off. Other DNA variants within this sample encode the same CDR3.

Healthy HIV-negative adults with no recently reported acute infections or vaccinations were included as donors. Every donor was a Caucasian adult residing in Nashville, Tennessee, USA. CD4+ T cells were enriched through magnetic negative selection, after which naive cells were positively selected on CD45RA and the remaining negative fraction served as the memory subset. Blood was obtained by leukapheresis, after which PBMCs were separated by Ficoll-Histopaque density gradient centrifugation and cryopreserved in liquid nitrogen vapor phase. Analytical flow cytometry was used to check the purity and quantity of each magnetically sorted T cell population. From each sorted fraction, genomic DNA was isolated and quantified by UV absorbance on a Nanodrop 2000c. TCR CDR3 regions were amplified from genomic DNA by multiplex PCR using the deep immunoSEQ assay. Genomic DNA extracted from each cell subset was distributed evenly over all wells of several immunoSEQ 96-well plates, and each plate served as one replicate. Each replicate PCR for sorted subsets received approximately 200 ng genomic DNA, equal to roughly 29,000 T cell genomes. The purified libraries were quantified using a Qubit 3.0 fluorometer, sized with a Bioanalyzer 2100, and then quantified again using the KAPA Library Quantification kit. Every immunoSEQ 96-well plate was sequenced on a separate single-read 150-cycle Illumina NextSeq 550 flow cell. Concerning the study's data processing: The immunoSEQ output contained only junctional sequences without quality scores, so filtering could not match that applied to full-length reads. Sequences were annotated with PyIR, a Python wrapper for IgBLAST v1.9, and V/J genes and CDR3 were assigned using IMGT germline references. Reads with weak V/J assignments (E-value above 1e-6), missing CDR3, stop codons, out-of-frame junctions, or ambiguous translated residues were removed. V3J clonotypes were defined as sequences sharing the same inferred V gene, J gene, and CDR3 amino acid sequence. The percentage overlap between two repertoires was calculated by dividing the number of shared unique clonotypes by the size of the smaller repertoire. Repertoire richness was assessed with RTK rarefaction, the Chao1 estimator, and Recon v2.1 estimates of unobserved clonotypes. OLGA was used to compute generation probabilities for all TCRbeta clonotypes that the gDNA method yielded from four donors. As stored in TCRdb, this immuneACCESS dataset retains in-frame rearrangements with V and J assigned. A fraction of the clones does not appear; measured against another copy, unresolved V genes explain less than half of the discrepancy, and the remainder lacks a known reason. That table is the source of V, J and clone size, and D and trimming were worked out from the DNA. The sample table contains about 2.4 million clones; only one count was recorded for more than 85% of them. The leading ten clones occupy approximately 0.35% of the sample.

This clonotype originated in a young man in good health. Some clones in this sample may be carry-over from other donors' samples. The chain links TRBV19 with TRBJ2-1; 8 junctional bases match TRBD1. The sample taken for sequencing was naive CD4+ T cells from PBMCs. Reading the label with the study, this specimen's cell subset or site is: CD45RA+ positively selected. The CDR3 region: CASSIGTGSSYNEQFF. The sequenced DNA is TGTGCCAGTAGTATCGGGACAGGCAGCTCCTACAATGAGCAGTTCTTC.